The present TCR beta chain was sequenced within a study of blood T cell repertoires in COVID-19 (dated by TCRdb to about 2020). In terms of the full investigation: Samples from collaborators originated in the United States, Italy and Spain and spanned both the acute and convalescent phases of COVID-19. The prospective study material was composed of cDNA or gDNA derived from T cells, B-cell-depleted T cells, or PBMCs. Deeply sampled blood TCRbeta repertoires from subjects exposed to, actively infected with, or recovered from COVID-19 were included in the dataset. The repertoires were released in a freely available public database intended as a resource for research on the immune response to SARS-CoV-2. Samples were obtained from the ongoing ImmuneRACE study (first 160 participants) and from 1,254 subjects provided by 6 global collaborators. The sample metadata nearly always contained a de-identified subject ID, COVID-19 status, age in years and sex. Where available, HLA class I and class II types were obtained from metadata supplied by the sample provider rather than from assay-based typing. The study at large found these results: How much clinical and demographic metadata was included differed by source and by participant, and the metadata was provided uncurated.

The immunoSEQ Assay, a bias-controlled multiplex PCR, was used to amplify TCRbeta CDR3 regions from genomic DNA. Regarding the original processing steps: The number of nucleated cells in each sample was estimated from the amplification of reference gene primers within the assay. To quantify the absolute abundance of each unique TCRbeta CDR3 rearrangement, sequence reads were collapsed and filtered. For each sample, productive Simpson clonality was calculated as the square root of Simpson's diversity index over productive rearrangements. As stored in TCRdb, this immuneACCESS dataset retains in-frame rearrangements with V and J assigned. A fraction of the clones does not appear; measured against another copy, unresolved V genes explain less than half of the discrepancy, and the remainder lacks a known reason. That table is the source of V, J and clone size, and D and trimming were worked out from the DNA. The sample table shows around 200,000 clones, and under 80% are seen once. The ten largest make up around 11% of the sample.

This clone has just one count. No antigen is known for it. Base quality data are lacking; no much larger clone is found one base away. Including the terminal cysteine and phenylalanine, the CDR3 comprises 15 residues. Only the CDR3 portion is preserved as DNA: 45 bases, with reading frame beginning at the first base. Per the germline V gene, MDHEN is the CDR1 and SYDVKM is the CDR2. A distance of 15 bases separates the germline ends of V and J, which lose 3 bases and 3 bases respectively. Collaborating institutions collected whole blood in K2EDTA tubes following their own protocols. Collaborator samples were shipped for TCRbeta analysis as frozen whole blood, isolated PBMCs, or DNA extracted from either sample type.

This sequence originates from a woman in her forties or fifties with acute or convalescent COVID-19. The chain is encoded by TRBV28 joined to TRBJ2-7, and possibly TRBD1, on 5 matching bases. Sequenced material: peripheral blood. The CDR3: CASSLGPGRDYEQYF. The nucleotide sequence reads TGTGCCAGCAGTTTGGGGCCGGGCCGAGACTACGAGCAGTACTTC.